A single sample gave rise to the 28 T cell receptor beta chains below, sequenced in a study of pediatric ulcerative colitis. The rectum was sampled with one to two pinch biopsies at colonoscopy. Produced via immunoSEQ multiplex PCR; TCRdb's table is partial and in-frame only. The sample has roughly 23,000 clones, about 71% seen once; the top ten hold less than 20%. Sequencing was carried out using gut tissue. These receptors all stem from a boy aged 5 to 17 with severe ulcerative colitis.

V is TRBV5-4 and J is TRBJ2-7, with D hard to call. Germline V lookup: CDR1 SGHNT, CDR2 YYREEE (reference sequence). The CDR3 runs 15 residues. V gave up 1 base and J gave up 1 base, with 12 bases separating them. CDR3 amino acids: CASSLRVSESYEQYF. The DNA for the CDR3 is TGTGCCAGCAGCTTGAGGGTATCAGAATCCTACGAGCAGTACTTC.

The rearrangement links TRBV4-3 to TRBJ2-7; D may be TRBD1 or TRBD2 (6 bases each). Germline-derived CDR1 and CDR2 are LGHNA and YSLEER. There are 18 residues in the CDR3. Deletions cut 0 bases from V and 7 bases from J, with 25 bases between. CDR3 region: CASSQEEFPRGRVWEQYF. CDR3 nucleotides: TGCGCCAGCAGCCAAGAAGAGTTTCCCCGGGGGCGGGTATGGGAGCAGTACTTC.

The chain employs TRBV7-2 and TRBJ1-2; D might be TRBD1 (5 bases). The germline V and J ends were trimmed by 7 bases and 8 bases, with 23 bases remaining between them. The CDR3 sequence is 15 residues long. In germline, CDR1 is SGHTA, CDR2 FQGNSA. CDR3 in amino acids: CASTSGPFGAGGYTF. The CDR3 region has the DNA TGTGCCAGCACCTCAGGGCCATTCGGGGCTGGCGGCTACACCTTC.

This chain connects TRBV6-5 to TRBJ2-7, with 7 nucleotides matching TRBD1. CDR1 is MNHEY and CDR2 is SVGAGI in the germline V gene. This CDR3 spans 14 amino acids. With 0 bases clipped from V and 6 bases from J, the junction kept 5 bases outside the gene matches. CDR3 coding DNA: TGTGCCAGCAGTTACTCGAATACAGGGGCCGAGCAGTACTTC. It specifies CASSYSNTGAEQYF.

This sequence joins TRBV9 and TRBJ1-1; D is unclear. CDR3 size: 14 residues. Germline V CDR1 and CDR2: SGDLS, YYNGEE. V lost 3 bases and J lost 4, with 13 bases in between. The CDR3 reads CASSARPSGTEAFF. CDR3 bases: TGTGCCAGCAGCGCCCGACCCTCGGGCACTGAAGCTTTCTTT.

V gene TRBV10-3 combines with J gene TRBJ2-1; TRBD1 matches 7 bases. J gave up 10 bases and V 6 bases, and 6 bases lay outside the gene matches. Germline assignment: CDR1 ENHRY and CDR2 SYGVKD. CDR3 size: 12 residues. The CDR3 spells CAISPQGGEQFF. Here the CDR3 DNA reads TGTGCCATCAGCCCTCAAGGGGGCGAGCAGTTCTTC.

This clone was observed a handful of times. V gene TRBV7-2 combines with J gene TRBJ1-4; 8 bases match TRBD1. CDR3 length equals 15 residues. The germline gives CDR1 SGHTA, CDR2 FQGNSA. Trimming took 5 bases from V and 7 from J; bases not matched to a gene: 9. CDR3 DNA: TGTGCCAGCAGCATCCTGGGGGACAGGAGTGAAAAACTGTTTTTT. It translates to CASSILGDRSEKLFF.

The rearrangement links TRBV11-2 to TRBJ2-7, with D maybe TRBD1 (5 bases). V lost 5 bases, J lost 0 bases, and 23 bases lay in between. CDR3 length: 18 residues. Germline V gene data show CDR1 as SGHAT and CDR2 as FQNNGV. The CDR3 nucleotides are TGTGCCAGCAGCCAAATCCCCAGGACGGCTGACAGCTCCTACGAGCAGTACTTC. Amino acid sequence: CASSQIPRTADSSYEQYF.

This chain joins TRBV27 and TRBJ1-2, with D hard to call. This CDR3 is 13 amino acids long. Germline V gene data show CDR1 as MNHEY and CDR2 as SMNVEV (reference sequence). The V gene lost 5 bases and the J gene lost 8 bases, with 15 bases spanning the gap. The CDR3 protein is CASSDDPQRGYTF. The CDR3 DNA reads TGTGCCAGCAGTGATGACCCACAACGGGGCTACACCTTC.

The genes are TRBV6-1 and TRBJ1-4, with 7 bases identical to TRBD1. This CDR3 is built from 14 residues. J was trimmed by 8 bases and V by 3 bases; bases with no gene match: 6. Germline values: CDR1 MNHNS, CDR2 SASEGT. CDR3 DNA sequence: TGTGCCAGCAGTGAGGGACAGTGGGAAGAAAAACTGTTTTTT. As protein: CASSEGQWEEKLFF.

This chain connects TRBV4-3 to TRBJ1-1, with TRBD1 matching over 8 bases. Losses at the gene ends were 0 bases for V and 1 base for J; bases not matched to a gene: 13. From germline, CDR1 is LGHNA and CDR2 YSLEER. This CDR3 spans 19 amino acids. DNA of the CDR3: TGCGCCAGCAGCCAAGATCTTCAGCGGCCAGGGGGCAGGAACACTGAAGCTTTCTTT. Translated: CASSQDLQRPGGRNTEAFF.

Comments on this clone: In the same sample, other DNA sequences code for this CDR3. This sequence joins TRBV5-1 and TRBJ2-7; no clear D. The CDR3 spans 12 residues. Germline V CDR1 and CDR2: SGHRS, YFSETQ. With 4 bases removed from V and 4 bases from J, the gap between germline ends came to 9 bases. DNA for the CDR3: TGCGCCAGCAGCGGGGAAGGGTACGAGCAGTACTTC. Amino acid sequence: CASSGEGYEQYF.

The chain employs TRBV19 and TRBJ1-2; a weak D match, TRBD1 (5 bases). The germline V gene encodes CDR1 LNHDA and CDR2 SQIVND (reference sequence). The CDR3 totals 16 residues. The germline V and J ends were trimmed by 7 bases and 6 bases, with 24 bases remaining between them. The CDR3 loop is CASTSPGRDDWDGYTF. As DNA, the CDR3 is TGTGCCAGTACCTCCCCAGGCAGGGACGATTGGGATGGCTACACCTTC. Drawing the rest from reference TRBV19 and TRBJ1-2, the complete variable domain is DGGITQSPKYLFRKEGQNVTLSCEQNLNHDAMYWYRQDPGQGLRLIYYSQIVNDFQKGDIAEGYSVSREKKESFPLTVTSAQKNPTAFYLCASTSPGRDDWDGYTFGSGTRLTVV.

The chain has TRBV5-6 and TRBJ1-1; D is possibly TRBD1 (6 bases). Trimming left V 6 bases short and J 4 bases short, with 22 bases between. From germline, CDR1 is SGHDT and CDR2 YYEEEE. This CDR3 is 16 amino acids long. CDR3 in DNA: TGTGCCAGCACCTACGCAGGGGCATGGTTTAGCACTGAAGCTTTCTTT. Translating it yields CASTYAGAWFSTEAFF.

The rearrangement links TRBV2 to TRBJ1-2; D not certain. Germline V gene lookup returns CDR1 SNHLY and CDR2 FYNNEI. The CDR3 has 14 residues. Trimming pared 1 base from V and 1 base from J, leaving 7 bases between. In nucleotides, the CDR3 is TGTGCCAGCAGTGAAGGCTTCTTTAACTATGGCTACACCTTC. The encoded protein is CASSEGFFNYGYTF.

V and J are TRBV6-1 and TRBJ1-2; the D is unclear. This CDR3 contains 13 residues. With 8 bases removed from V and 5 bases from J, the gap between germline ends came to 15 bases. Germline loops: CDR1 MNHNS, CDR2 SASEGT. In DNA, the CDR3 is TGTGCCAGCCACGGAGGGTTTTGGTATGGCTACACCTTC. Translating gives CASHGGFWYGYTF.

The rearrangement joins TRBV2 to TRBJ2-2; D is ambiguous. Per germline, CDR1 SNHLY and CDR2 FYNNEI. V was pared by 8 bases and J by 1 base, with 11 bases between. The CDR3 is made up of 14 amino acids. The CDR3 here is CASEVHKNTGELFF. In nucleotides, the CDR3 is TGTGCCAGCGAAGTACACAAGAACACCGGGGAGCTGTTTTTT.

The chain combines TRBV29-1 with TRBJ1-2; D is perhaps TRBD1 (5 bases). The V gene lost 4 bases and the J gene lost 11 bases, with 20 bases spanning the gap. The CDR3 is 13 residues long. Germline CDR1 reads SQVTM; CDR2 reads ANQGSEA. The CDR3 here is CSVGTLLGGAYTF. The CDR3 region has the DNA TGCAGCGTTGGCACCCTGTTAGGTGGGGCGTACACCTTC.

This sequence joins TRBV2 and TRBJ1-2, with a tentative D call TRBD1 (5 bases). CDR3 length equals 14 residues. V dropped 7 bases and J dropped 5 bases, with 17 bases sitting between them. Germline loops: CDR1 SNHLY, CDR2 FYNNEI. CDR3 sequence: CASMREGLWYGYTF. The CDR3 region has the DNA TGTGCCAGCATGAGGGAGGGGCTATGGTATGGCTACACCTTC.

The chain uses TRBV29-1 and TRBJ2-7, with TRBD1 matching over 8 bases. V shed 5 bases, J shed 5 bases, and the junction held 11 bases outside the gene matches. There are 14 residues in the CDR3. Germline lookup yields CDR1 SQVTM and CDR2 ANQGSEA. As DNA, the CDR3 is TGCAGCGTTACCAGGGGGCGGCTCGGGAACGAGCAGTACTTC. This sequence encodes CSVTRGRLGNEQYF.

The chain combines TRBV6-1 with TRBJ2-1; 12 bases agree with TRBD2. The germline gives CDR1 MNHNS, CDR2 SASEGT. There are 15 residues in the CDR3. Losses at the gene ends were 2 bases for V and 5 bases for J; bases not matched to a gene: 1. As DNA, the CDR3 is TGTGCCAGCAGTGAACTAGCGGGGGGGCACAATGAGCAGTTCTTC. Its protein product is CASSELAGGHNEQFF.

J is TRBJ2-7 and V is TRBV29-1; D is possibly TRBD1 or TRBD2 (5 bases each). The V end was cut by 7 bases, the J end by 1 base, with 14 bases between. Germline-derived CDR1 and CDR2 are SQVTM and ANQGSEA. This CDR3 region has 13 residues. CDR3 residues: CSAREGGSYEQYF. CDR3 sequence (DNA): TGCAGCGCCAGGGAAGGAGGATCCTACGAGCAGTACTTC.

The CDR3 loop is CASSKAGGVEDTEAFF. The CDR3 DNA sequence: TGTGCCAGCAGCAAAGCGGGTGGGGTGGAGGACACTGAAGCTTTCTTT. The V and J genes are TRBV21-1 and TRBJ1-1. TRBV21-1 is an annotated pseudogene. This CDR3 contains 16 residues.

This rearrangement joins TRBV5-1 to TRBJ1-2, with D hard to call. Between the trimmed V and J ends, which lost 5 bases and 2 bases, there was a span of 7 bases. The germline CDR1 and CDR2 sequences are SGHRS and YFSETQ. The CDR3 is 12 residues long. The CDR3 region has the DNA TGCGCCAGCAGAAACAACAACTATGGCTACACCTTC. The encoded protein is CASRNNNYGYTF.

This sequence joins TRBV15 and TRBJ2-6; D unclear. This CDR3 has 12 amino acids. CDR1 and CDR2 (germline): LNHNV, YYDKDF (reference sequence). With 0 bases removed from V and 12 bases from J, the gap between germline ends came to 6 bases. CDR3 protein: CATSRDSSVLTF. DNA for the CDR3: TGTGCCACCAGCAGAGATTCTTCCGTCCTGACTTTC.

By proportion, this clone is medium-sized (0.01 to 0.1%). This chain joins TRBV7-2 and TRBJ1-2, with 9 positions matching TRBD1. Germline trimming cut 3 bases from V and 4 bases from J; bases unmatched to any gene: 0. The CDR3 is made up of 13 amino acids. Germline V gene sequence: CDR1 SGHTA, CDR2 FQGNSA. The CDR3 DNA reads as TGTGCCAGCAGCTTGGGACAGGGCTATGGCTACACCTTC. This gives the protein CASSLGQGYGYTF. The complete variable domain, with remaining parts taken from reference TRBV7-2 and TRBJ1-2, reads GAGVSQSPSNKVTEKGKDVELRCDPISGHTALYWYRQSLGQGLEFLIYFQGNSAPDKSGLPSDRFSAERTGGSVSTLTIQRTQQEDSAVYLCASSLGQGYGYTFGSGTRLTVV.

V gene TRBV7-2 combines with J gene TRBJ2-3; D not certain. V gave up 3 bases and J gave up 1 base, with 2 bases separating them. The CDR3 consists of 12 residues. The germline CDR1 and CDR2 sequences are SGHTA and FQGNSA. The CDR3 nucleotides read TGTGCCAGCAGCTTCCGCACAGATACGCAGTATTTT. As protein: CASSFRTDTQYF. The full variable domain, in which reference TRBV7-2 and TRBJ2-3 provide the parts outside the CDR3, is GAGVSQSPSNKVTEKGKDVELRCDPISGHTALYWYRQSLGQGLEFLIYFQGNSAPDKSGLPSDRFSAERTGGSVSTLTIQRTQQEDSAVYLCASSFRTDTQYFGPGTRLTVL.

The chain joins TRBV7-6 to TRBJ1-4; tentative D call: TRBD1 (5 bases). Per germline, CDR1 SGHVS and CDR2 FNYEAQ. This CDR3 has 14 residues. V lost 1 base, J lost 7 bases, and 10 bases lay in between. CDR3 in DNA: TGTGCCAGCAGCTTAGATGGGGCGCGTGAAAAACTGTTTTTT. Its translation: CASSLDGAREKLFF.